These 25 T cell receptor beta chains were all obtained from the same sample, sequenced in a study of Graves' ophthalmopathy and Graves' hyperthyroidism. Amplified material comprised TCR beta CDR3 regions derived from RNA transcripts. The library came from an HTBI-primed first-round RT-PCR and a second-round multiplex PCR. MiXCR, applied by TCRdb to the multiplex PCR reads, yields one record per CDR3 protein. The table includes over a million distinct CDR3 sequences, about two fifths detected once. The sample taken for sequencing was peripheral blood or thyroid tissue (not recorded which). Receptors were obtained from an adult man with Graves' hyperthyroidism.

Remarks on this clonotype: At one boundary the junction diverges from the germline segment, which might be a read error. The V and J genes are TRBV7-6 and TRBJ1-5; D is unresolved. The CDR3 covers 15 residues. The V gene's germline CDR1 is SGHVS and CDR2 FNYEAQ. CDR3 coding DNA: TGCGCCAGCAGCCCAGACCGGAATGCCGGGCTACCCCAGCATTTT. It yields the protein CASSPDRNAGLPQHF.

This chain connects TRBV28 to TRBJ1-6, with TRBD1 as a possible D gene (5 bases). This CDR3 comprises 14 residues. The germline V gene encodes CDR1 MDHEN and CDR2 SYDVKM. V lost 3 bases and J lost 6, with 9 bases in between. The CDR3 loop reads CASSFGDLNSPLHF. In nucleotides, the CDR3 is TGTGCCAGCAGTTTTGGGGACCTTAATTCACCCCTCCACTTT.

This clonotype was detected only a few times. The DNA for the CDR3 is TGTGCCAGTAGTATAAAAAACAGGGAGTTTCCCTACGAGCAGTACTTC. Protein sequence: CASSIKNREFPYEQYF. The V call is TRBV19, the J call TRBJ2-7, with a tentative D call TRBD1 (6 bases). The CDR3 consists of 16 residues. Germline V gene lookup returns CDR1 LNHDA and CDR2 SQIVND (reference sequence). Deletions cut 2 bases from V and 2 bases from J, with 16 bases between. The variable domain in full, with the rest retrieved from reference TRBV19 and TRBJ2-7, is DGGITQSPKYLFRKEGQNVTLSCEQNLNHDAMYWYRQDPGQGLRLIYYSQIVNDFQKGDIAEGYSVSREKKESFPLTVTSAQKNPTAFYLCASSIKNREFPYEQYFGPGTRLTVT.

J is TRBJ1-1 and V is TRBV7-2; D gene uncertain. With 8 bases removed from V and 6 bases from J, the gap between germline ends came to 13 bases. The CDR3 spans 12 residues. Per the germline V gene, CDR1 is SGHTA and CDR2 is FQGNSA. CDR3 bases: TGTGCCAGCGGCGTTGGGATCTCTGAAGCTTTCTTT. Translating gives CASGVGISEAFF.

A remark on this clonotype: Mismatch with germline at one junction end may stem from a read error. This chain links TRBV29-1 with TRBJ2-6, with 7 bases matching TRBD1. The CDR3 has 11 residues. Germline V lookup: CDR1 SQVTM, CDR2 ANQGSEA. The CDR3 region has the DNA TGCAGCGTGAAGACAGGGACCACTGAAGCTTTC. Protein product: CSVKTGTTEAF.

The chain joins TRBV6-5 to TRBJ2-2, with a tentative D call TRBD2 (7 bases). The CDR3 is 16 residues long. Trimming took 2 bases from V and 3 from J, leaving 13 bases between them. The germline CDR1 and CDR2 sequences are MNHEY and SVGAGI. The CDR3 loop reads CASSYGGGPDTGELFF. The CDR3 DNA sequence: TGTGCCAGCAGTTACGGCGGGGGCCCCGACACCGGGGAGCTGTTTTTT.

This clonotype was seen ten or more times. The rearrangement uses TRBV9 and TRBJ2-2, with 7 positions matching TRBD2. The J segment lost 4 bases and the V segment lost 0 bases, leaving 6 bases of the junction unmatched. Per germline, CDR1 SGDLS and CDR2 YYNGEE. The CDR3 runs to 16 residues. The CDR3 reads CASSVATSGVTGELFF. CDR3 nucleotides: TGTGCCAGCAGCGTAGCTACGAGCGGGGTCACCGGGGAGCTGTTTTTT.

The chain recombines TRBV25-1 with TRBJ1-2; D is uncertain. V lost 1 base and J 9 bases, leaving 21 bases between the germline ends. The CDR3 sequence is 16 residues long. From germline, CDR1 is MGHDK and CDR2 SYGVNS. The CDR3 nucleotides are TGTGCCAGCAGTGAATTCGTCGGGAACTCTAAGGGCCGCTACACCTTC. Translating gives CASSEFVGNSKGRYTF.

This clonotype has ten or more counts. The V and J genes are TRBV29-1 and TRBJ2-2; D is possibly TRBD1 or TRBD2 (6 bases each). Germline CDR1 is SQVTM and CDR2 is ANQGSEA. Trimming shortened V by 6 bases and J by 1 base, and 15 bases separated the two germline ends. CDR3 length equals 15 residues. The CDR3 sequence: CSVGLGGGNTGELFF. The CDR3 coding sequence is TGCAGCGTCGGACTGGGGGGCGGGAACACCGGGGAGCTGTTTTTT.

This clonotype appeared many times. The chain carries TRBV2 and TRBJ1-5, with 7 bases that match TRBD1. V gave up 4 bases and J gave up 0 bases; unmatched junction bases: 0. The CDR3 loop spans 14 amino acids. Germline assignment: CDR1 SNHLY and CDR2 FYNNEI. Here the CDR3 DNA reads TGTGCCAGCAGTGCAGGGGGTAGCAATCAGCCCCAGCATTTT. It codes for CASSAGGSNQPQHF.

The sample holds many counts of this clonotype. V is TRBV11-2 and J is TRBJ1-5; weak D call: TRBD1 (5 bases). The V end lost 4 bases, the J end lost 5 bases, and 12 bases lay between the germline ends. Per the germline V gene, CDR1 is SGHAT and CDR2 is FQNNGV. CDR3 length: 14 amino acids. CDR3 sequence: CASSSGRRDQPQHF. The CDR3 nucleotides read TGTGCCAGCAGCTCCGGGCGCAGGGATCAGCCCCAGCATTTT.

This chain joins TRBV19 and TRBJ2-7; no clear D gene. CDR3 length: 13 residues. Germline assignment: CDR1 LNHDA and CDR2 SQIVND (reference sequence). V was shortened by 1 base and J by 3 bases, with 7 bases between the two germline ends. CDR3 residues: CASSIVMGYEQYF. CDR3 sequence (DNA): TGTGCCAGTAGTATAGTAATGGGCTACGAGCAGTACTTC.

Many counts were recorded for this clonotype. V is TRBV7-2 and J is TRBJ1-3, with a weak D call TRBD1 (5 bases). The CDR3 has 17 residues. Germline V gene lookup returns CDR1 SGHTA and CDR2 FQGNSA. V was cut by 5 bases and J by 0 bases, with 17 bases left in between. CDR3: CASSAIAGTASGNTIYF. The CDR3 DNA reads TGTGCCAGCAGCGCTATCGCCGGGACGGCCTCTGGAAACACCATATATTTT. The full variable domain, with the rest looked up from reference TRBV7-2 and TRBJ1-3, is GAGVSQSPSNKVTEKGKDVELRCDPISGHTALYWYRQSLGQGLEFLIYFQGNSAPDKSGLPSDRFSAERTGGSVSTLTIQRTQQEDSAVYLCASSAIAGTASGNTIYFGEGSWLTVV.

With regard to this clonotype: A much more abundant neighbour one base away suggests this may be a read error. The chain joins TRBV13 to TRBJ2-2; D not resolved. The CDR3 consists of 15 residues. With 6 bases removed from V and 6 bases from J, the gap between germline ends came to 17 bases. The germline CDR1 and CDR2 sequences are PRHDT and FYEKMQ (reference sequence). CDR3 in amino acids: CASSGVRSRAGELFF. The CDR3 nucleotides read TGTGCCAGCAGTGGGGTGCGGTCCCGGGCCGGGGAGCTGTTTTTT.

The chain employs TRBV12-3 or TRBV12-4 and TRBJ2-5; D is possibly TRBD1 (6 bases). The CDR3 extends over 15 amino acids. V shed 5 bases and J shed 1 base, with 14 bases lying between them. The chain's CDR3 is CASSPVWTAQETQYF. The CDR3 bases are TGTGCCAGCAGTCCCGTTTGGACAGCCCAAGAGACCCAGTACTTC.

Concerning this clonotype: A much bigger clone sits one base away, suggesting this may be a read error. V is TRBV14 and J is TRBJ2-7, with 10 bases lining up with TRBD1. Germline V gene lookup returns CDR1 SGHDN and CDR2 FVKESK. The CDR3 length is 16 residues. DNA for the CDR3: TGTGCCAGCAGCCACTACACCGGGACAGGGGCCTACGAGCAGTGCTTC. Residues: CASSHYTGTGAYEQCF. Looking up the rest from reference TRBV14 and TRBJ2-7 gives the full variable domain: EAGVTQFPSHSVIEKGQTVTLRCDPISGHDNLYWYRRVMGKEIKFLLHFVKESKQDESGMPNNRFLAERTGGTYSTLKVQPAELEDSGVYFCASSHYTGTGAYEQCFGPGTRLTVT.

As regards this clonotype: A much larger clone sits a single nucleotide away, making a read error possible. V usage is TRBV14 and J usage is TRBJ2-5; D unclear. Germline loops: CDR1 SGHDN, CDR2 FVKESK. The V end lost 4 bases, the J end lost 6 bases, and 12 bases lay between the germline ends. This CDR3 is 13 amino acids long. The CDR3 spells CASSRGMRKTQYF. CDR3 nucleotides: TGTGCCAGCAGCCGAGGCATGAGGAAGACCCAGTACTTC.

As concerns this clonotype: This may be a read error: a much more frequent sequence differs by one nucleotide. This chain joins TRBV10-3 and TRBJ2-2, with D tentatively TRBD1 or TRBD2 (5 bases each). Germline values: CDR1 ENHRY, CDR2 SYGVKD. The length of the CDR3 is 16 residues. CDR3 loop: CAIGDELGKNIGELFF. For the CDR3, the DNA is TGTGCCATCGGGGACGAGCTTGGGAAGAACATCGGGGAGCTGTTTTTT.

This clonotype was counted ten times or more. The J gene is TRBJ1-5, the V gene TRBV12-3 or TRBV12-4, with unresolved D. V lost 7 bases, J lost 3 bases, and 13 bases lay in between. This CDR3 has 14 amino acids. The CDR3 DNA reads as TGTGCCAGCAACCTCGGACCGATCAATCAGCCCCAGCATTTT. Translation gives CASNLGPINQPQHF.

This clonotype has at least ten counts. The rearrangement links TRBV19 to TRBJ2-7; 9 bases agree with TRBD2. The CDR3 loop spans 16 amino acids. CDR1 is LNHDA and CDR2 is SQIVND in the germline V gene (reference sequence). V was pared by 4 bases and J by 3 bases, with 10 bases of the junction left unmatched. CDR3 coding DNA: TGTGCCAGTAGTAACCTAGCGGGGAGGCGGCTCTACGAGCAGTACTTC. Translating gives CASSNLAGRRLYEQYF.

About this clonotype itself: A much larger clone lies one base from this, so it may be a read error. The CDR3 is CASSLSFQVGYIF. In nucleotides, the CDR3 is TGTGCCAGCAGTTTATCGTTCCAGGTGGGCTACATCTTC. The V and J genes are TRBV12-3 or TRBV12-4 and TRBJ1-2; D unclear. The CDR3 extends over 13 amino acids.

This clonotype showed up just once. The CDR3 nucleotides read TGTGCCAGCAGGCCTTCGAAGGCAGGGGTAAATCAGCCCCAGCATTTT. Protein product: CASRPSKAGVNQPQHF. The chain joins TRBV7-8 to TRBJ1-5; TRBD1 might be the D (6 bases). The germline CDR1 and CDR2 sequences are SGHVS and FQNEAQ. Trimming stripped 6 bases from V and 4 bases from J, with 19 bases between. The CDR3 loop spans 16 amino acids.

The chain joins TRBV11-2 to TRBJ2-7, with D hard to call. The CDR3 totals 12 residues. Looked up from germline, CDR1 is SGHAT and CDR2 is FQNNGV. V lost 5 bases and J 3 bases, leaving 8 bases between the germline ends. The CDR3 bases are TGTGCCAGCAGCACCGTAAACTACGAGCAGTACTTC. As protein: CASSTVNYEQYF. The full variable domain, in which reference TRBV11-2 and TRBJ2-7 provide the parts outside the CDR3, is EAGVAQSPRYKIIEKRQSVAFWCNPISGHATLYWYQQILGQGPKLLIQFQNNGVVDDSQLPKDRFSAERLKGVDSTLKIQPAKLEDSAVYLCASSTVNYEQYFGPGTRLTVT.

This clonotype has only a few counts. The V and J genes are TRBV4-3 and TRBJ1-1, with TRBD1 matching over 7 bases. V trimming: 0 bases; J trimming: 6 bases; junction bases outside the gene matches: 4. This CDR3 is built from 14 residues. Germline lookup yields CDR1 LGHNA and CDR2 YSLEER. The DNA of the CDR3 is TGCGCCAGCAGCCAAGAGGTCAGGGGGGCTGAAGCTTTCTTT. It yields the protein CASSQEVRGAEAFF.

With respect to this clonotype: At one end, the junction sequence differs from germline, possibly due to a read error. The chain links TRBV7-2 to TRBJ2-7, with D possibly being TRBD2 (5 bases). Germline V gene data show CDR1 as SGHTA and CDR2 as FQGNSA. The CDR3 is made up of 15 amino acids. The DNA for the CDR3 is TGCGCCAGCAGCCCTCCCACGGACTGTTACCAGGAGCAGTACTTC. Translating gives CASSPPTDCYQEQYF. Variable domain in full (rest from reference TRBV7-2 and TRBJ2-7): GAGVSQSPSNKVTEKGKDVELRCDPISGHTALYWYRQSLGQGLEFLIYFQGNSAPDKSGLPSDRFSAERTGGSVSTLTIQRTQQEDSAVYLCASSPPTDCYQEQYFGPGTRLTVT.